This T cell receptor (beta chain) stems from a study of vaccination effects on CD4 cells after COVID-19 (dated by TCRdb to 2022 to 2024). In the study overall: Samples were taken from three convalescent patients early (day +14) and late (day +241, +227, +161 respectively) after vaccination. Across the study, the median time from the second dose to post-vaccine sampling was 72 days (range 14 to 241). The study compared SARS-CoV-2 spike-specific CD4+ TCR repertoires before and after mRNA vaccination in COVID-19 convalescent patients and infection-naive vaccine recipients. The full study included some 10 COVID-19 convalescent patients and several SARS-CoV-2-naive healthy vaccine recipients. In the study, cultures from other donors were sequenced using the Oncomine TCR Beta short-read assay on an Illumina iSeq 100. What the work shows at the level of the full study, not this receptor alone: The study was limited by a small number of convalescent patients, and early post-infection timepoints were lacking. At late post-vaccination timepoints, both infection-induced and vaccine-induced clones showed marked clonal contraction, consistent with waning T cell responses. For convalescent patients, new clones induced by the vaccine made up most of the post-vaccine spike-reactive repertoire, and these new clones were largely distinct from the clones induced by infection.

Of note for this clone: Its antigen is not yet known. No base-level quality is on record; no much larger clone is a single base apart.

The library was generated by the immunoSEQ multiplex PCR assay. TCR beta CDR3 sequencing was performed on DNA from the cultured, isolated CD4+ T cells. In the paper's pipeline: Non-productive TCR sequences were removed and reads were trimmed to the CDR3 region, keeping CDR3s of at least 7 amino acids. The MANAFEST web app was used to pick out antigen-specific clonotypes by comparing their expansion in peptide wells with that in reference cultures. For clones to be considered positive, expansion at FDR<0.05 versus reference and all other wells, an odds ratio above 5, and a frequency above 0.1% in two replicate wells were required. Cross-reactive clonotypes were defined as significantly expanded in SARS-CoV-2 spike wells and in at least one common cold coronavirus spike condition. Levenshtein distance calculated with the stringdist R package was used to assess CDR3 similarity, and unrooted trees were constructed with ape in R 3.6.1. In its TCRdb copy, this immuneACCESS table keeps in-frame sequences only and misses some clones. Where compared with another copy, unresolved V genes explain less than half of these, and the others have no known cause. V and J calls and clone size are as listed in that table; D and trimming were resolved from the DNA. The sample has about 14,000 clones on record, around 80% of them singletons. 17% of the sample comes from the top ten.

The CDR3 numbers 15 residues from cysteine through phenylalanine. The retained sequence is limited to the CDR3, 45 bases, with the frame set at the first base. V lost 5 bases and J lost 4 bases, and the count of bases not matched to a germline gene is 8. For CDR1 and CDR2, the germline V gene (reference sequence) lists SEHNR and FQNEAQ. The ViraFEST assay stimulated PBMC with viral peptide pools and then used TCR sequencing to identify antigen-specific CD4+ T cell clonotypes by expansion. After approximately 11 days of culture, CD4+ T cells were isolated with the EasySep CD4+ T cell isolation kit. PCR-confirmed SARS-CoV-2 infection had occurred in convalescent patients between March and December 2020, before the Alpha, Beta and Delta variants emerged in the United States. Each participant got two doses of an mRNA SARS-CoV-2 vaccine, either BNT162b2 or mRNA-1273. About 1.8 million PBMC per well were cultured with 9 to 10 ug/ml peptides in IMDM containing approximately 4.6% human AB serum, approximately 10 IU/ml IL-2 and gentamicin. Half of the culture medium was replaced with fresh IL-2-containing medium on days 3 and 7. Each peptide stimulation condition was cultured in triplicate wells unless otherwise noted. Using Ficoll-Paque Plus gradient centrifugation, PBMC were separated from whole blood and then either used fresh or cryopreserved at -140C. The spike proteins of SARS-CoV-2 and of the common cold coronaviruses HCoV-NL63, HCoV-OC43 and HCoV-229E were spanned by overlapping peptide pools. Genomic DNA was extracted from cultured CD4+ T cells with the QIAamp micro DNA kit.

Sequenced material: CD4+ T cells from PBMCs cultured with SARS-CoV-2 spike peptides, taken after COVID-19 vaccination. What the cell subset or site label conveys for this sample: SARS-CoV-2 spike overlapping peptide pool stimulation. The receptor chain draws on TRBV7-9 and TRBJ1-2; 9 bases in between match TRBD1. The TCR sequence derives from a human donor who had a prior SARS-CoV-2 infection. The nucleotide sequence is given as TGTGCCAGCAGCGAAGGGGACAGGGATCTCTATGGCTACACCTTC. Translated, this is CASSEGDRDLYGYTF.